This TCR beta chain was retrieved from a study of radiation and T cells in renal cell carcinoma. Time point described: baseline pretreatment blood. Indicated treatment: 15 Gy SBRT to primary tumor, nephrectomy 4 weeks later. TCRdb keeps only in-frame clones here, not all; method: immunoSEQ multiplex PCR. This sample yields approximately 140,000 clones, of which 88% are seen a single time; around 4% belongs to the top ten. The sample consisted of blood, taken from a patient whose treatment included radiotherapy and nephrectomy. The receptor was derived from a woman aged 70-85 years with renal cell carcinoma.

CDR3 residues: CASSAGGAGNTIYF. Written as DNA, the CDR3 is TGTGCCAGCAGCGCAGGGGGCGCGGGAAACACCATATATTTT. V usage is TRBV9 and J usage is TRBJ1-3; 8 bases match TRBD1. Germline CDR1 SGDLS, CDR2 YYNGEE. This CDR3 is 14 amino acids long. J lost 4 bases, V lost 3 bases, and 3 bases had no gene match.